These 15 T cell receptor beta chains were all obtained from the same sample, sequenced in a study of high-grade serous ovarian cancer treatment subgroups. The table came from immunoSEQ multiplex PCR; TCRdb's copy has only in-frame clones and leaves some out. This table has over 1,500 clones, around 67% appearing once. Tumor samples were taken before definitive surgery or chemotherapy. The specimen sequenced was tumor tissue. All receptors derive from a human donor with high-grade serous ovarian cancer.

This chain uses TRBV19 with TRBJ1-1; the D is unclear. The CDR3 contains 11 residues. The V and J ends lost 5 bases and 3 bases respectively, with 4 bases between them. Looked up from germline, CDR1 is LNHDA and CDR2 is SQIVND (reference sequence). CDR3 sequence: CASSWDTEAFF. The DNA of the CDR3 is TGTGCCAGTAGTTGGGACACTGAAGCTTTCTTT.

V is TRBV5-1 and J is TRBJ2-1; D unclear. This CDR3 has 13 amino acids. Germline CDR1 SGHRS, CDR2 YFSETQ. Trimming left V 4 bases short and J 5 bases short, with 10 bases between. In DNA, the CDR3 is TGCGCCAGCAGCCATACCAGAGACAATGAGCAGTTCTTC. The encoded protein is CASSHTRDNEQFF.

The rearrangement links TRBV27 to TRBJ2-1; D remains ambiguous. The CDR3 runs to 11 residues. CDR1 MNHEY and CDR2 SMNVEV come from the germline V gene (reference sequence). Trimming cost V 7 bases and J 5 bases, with 6 bases left between them. The CDR3: CASIVDNEQFF. The CDR3 nucleotides read TGTGCCAGCATAGTCGACAATGAGCAGTTCTTC.

This rearrangement joins TRBV29-1 to TRBJ2-7; D perhaps matches TRBD2 (6 bases). Germline loops: CDR1 SQVTM, CDR2 ANQGSEA. The CDR3 loop spans 10 amino acids. Between the trimmed V and J ends, which lost 7 bases and 7 bases, there was a span of 11 bases. The CDR3 loop is CSAGVEEQYF. CDR3 coding DNA: TGCAGCGCGGGAGTAGAAGAGCAGTACTTC.

In its sample, this clone ranks as large. The chain recombines TRBV5-5 with TRBJ1-3; possible D gene TRBD1, 5 bases. This CDR3 has 15 amino acids. The V gene lost 0 bases and the J gene lost 2 bases, with 9 bases spanning the gap. In germline, CDR1 is SGHKS, CDR2 YYEKEE (reference sequence). In DNA form, the CDR3 reads TGTGCCAGCAGCTTGGCCGGGGGTACTGGAAACACCATATATTTT. Translation gives CASSLAGGTGNTIYF.

The rearrangement uses TRBV7-9 and TRBJ2-1; D is perhaps TRBD1 or TRBD2 (5 bases each). Germline loops: CDR1 SEHNR, CDR2 FQNEAQ (reference sequence). Trimming took 4 bases from V and 5 from J, leaving 21 bases between them. The CDR3 extends over 17 amino acids. CDR3: CASSSGEPGRTNNEQFF. The CDR3 coding sequence is TGTGCCAGCAGCTCCGGGGAGCCGGGACGTACTAACAATGAGCAGTTCTTC.

To note about this clone: The junction does not match germline at one end; this may be a read error. Distinct nucleotide sequences in the sample also encode this CDR3. The J gene is TRBJ1-2, the V gene TRBV6-5; TRBD1 agrees at 7 bases. Germline V lookup: CDR1 MNHEY, CDR2 SVGAGI. The CDR3 runs 15 residues. The CDR3 DNA follows: TGCGCCAGCAGTTACCGGACAGGTCCCAACTATGGCTACACCTTC. This translates into CASSYRTGPNYGYTF.

This clone qualifies as large. The chain recombines TRBV2 with TRBJ2-7, with 10 bases identical to TRBD2. Germline V lookup: CDR1 SNHLY, CDR2 FYNNEI. The CDR3 is 15 amino acids. The trim removed 2 bases at V and 2 bases at J, leaving 3 bases unmatched. The CDR3 sequence: CASSELAGDPYEQYF. The CDR3 bases are TGTGCCAGCAGTGAACTAGCGGGGGACCCCTACGAGCAGTACTTC.

The CDR3 sequence is CASSLAGPGGNEQYF. The CDR3 DNA follows: TGCGCCAGCAGCTTGGCGGGTCCAGGGGGAAACGAGCAGTACTTC. The chain combines TRBV5-1 with TRBJ2-7; 7 positions match TRBD1. CDR3 size: 15 residues. Trimming at V came to 0 bases and at J to 5 bases, leaving 8 bases not matched to a gene. Germline assignment: CDR1 SGHRS and CDR2 YFSETQ.

The table lists this clone with a few counts. V gene TRBV6-1 combines with J gene TRBJ1-6; D is unresolved. This CDR3 is built from 13 residues. With 9 bases removed from V and 7 bases from J, the gap between germline ends came to 13 bases. In germline, CDR1 is MNHNS, CDR2 SASEGT. CDR3 in amino acids: CARSEDGNSPLHF. Here the CDR3 DNA reads TGTGCCAGGTCCGAAGACGGGAATTCACCCCTCCACTTT.

The chain is built from TRBV6-5 and TRBJ2-5; 11 bases are shared with TRBD1. This CDR3 is 15 amino acids long. The junction had 2 bases not matched to a gene; V was cut back by 1 base and J by 4 bases. CDR1 is MNHEY and CDR2 is SVGAGI in the germline V gene. The CDR3 DNA sequence: TGTGCCAGCAGTTACTTGGGACAGGGGGTAGAGACCCAGTACTTC. Its translation is CASSYLGQGVETQYF.

This chain links TRBV6-6 with TRBJ1-1; a weak D match, TRBD1 (5 bases). Germline V gene data show CDR1 as MNHNY and CDR2 as SVGAGI (reference sequence). V was clipped by 5 bases and J by 1 base, with 14 bases between them. The CDR3 spans 15 residues. The CDR3 DNA is TGTGCCAGCAGTCGCCGGGTGGGACCGAACACTGAAGCTTTCTTT. Translation: CASSRRVGPNTEAFF.

This clone showed up just once. The chain is built from TRBV19 and TRBJ2-3; 7 nucleotides agree with TRBD1. Germline assignment: CDR1 LNHDA and CDR2 SQIVND (reference sequence). The CDR3 is 13 residues long. V lost 7 bases and J lost 2; bases outside the gene matches: 3. CDR3 coding DNA: TGTGCCAGTAACAGGGGATTCACAGATACGCAGTATTTT. Protein product: CASNRGFTDTQYF.

This chain uses TRBV6-1 with TRBJ1-5; no firm D call. The CDR3 covers 12 residues. The V end lost 2 bases, the J end lost 5 bases, and 4 bases lay between the germline ends. Germline V gene sequence: CDR1 MNHNS, CDR2 SASEGT. The CDR3 sequence: CASSENHQPQHF. Written as DNA, the CDR3 is TGTGCCAGCAGTGAAAACCATCAGCCCCAGCATTTT.

This chain links TRBV27 with TRBJ2-3, with a possible D match to TRBD1 (5 bases). V lost 1 base and J lost 3, with 11 bases in between. From germline, CDR1 is MNHEY and CDR2 SMNVEV (reference sequence). The CDR3 is 15 amino acids. CDR3 residues: CASSLWVKGTDTQYF. The CDR3 DNA follows: TGTGCCAGCAGTTTATGGGTCAAGGGGACAGATACGCAGTATTTT.